These 12 T cell receptor beta chains originate from one sample sequenced in a study of blood T cells in healthy people across ages. Combining a sample-barcoded 5' primer with a J-beta primer mix, a second PCR ran for roughly 7 to 12 cycles. TCRdb recomputed calls from the 5' RACE reads with MiXCR, one row per CDR3 protein. The table lists about 830,000 distinct CDR3 sequences, 60% to 80% of them singletons. Sequencing was done on a sample of blood. The receptors originated from a man aged 30-40 years in good health.

V and J are TRBV20-1 and TRBJ1-6, with D perhaps TRBD1 (6 bases). CDR1 is DFQATT and CDR2 is SNEGSKA in the germline V gene (reference sequence). V was trimmed by 5 bases and J by 0 bases, leaving 14 bases between them. This CDR3 spans 16 amino acids. This CDR3 reads CSAPRQESSYNSPLHF. The CDR3 region has the DNA TGCAGTGCTCCTCGACAGGAAAGCTCCTATAATTCACCCCTCCACTTT.

The rearrangement links TRBV6-6 to TRBJ1-4; 7 bases match TRBD1. The CDR3 consists of 16 residues. Per germline, CDR1 MNHNY and CDR2 SVGAGI (reference sequence). Losses at the gene ends were 0 bases for V and 0 bases for J; bases not matched to a gene: 1. The CDR3 DNA follows: TGTGCCAGCAGTTACTCGGGGACAGCAACTAATGAAAAACTGTTTTTT. It encodes CASSYSGTATNEKLFF.

This chain links TRBV7-9 with TRBJ2-1; 7 nucleotides agree with TRBD2. Germline V CDR1 and CDR2: SEHNR, FQNEAQ (reference sequence). This CDR3 region has 14 residues. V lost 5 bases, J lost 5 bases, and 6 bases stayed unmatched. The CDR3 region is CASSPLTSNNEQFF. The CDR3 nucleotides are TGTGCCAGCAGCCCCCTGACTAGCAACAATGAGCAGTTCTTC.

The chain carries TRBV4-3 and TRBJ2-1; possibly TRBD1 or TRBD2 for D (6 bases each). CDR3 length equals 17 residues. CDR1 LGHNA and CDR2 YSLEER come from the germline V gene. Trimming took 0 bases from V and 9 from J, leaving 21 bases between them. The CDR3 protein is CASSQEFGGTYWGEQFF. The CDR3 nucleotides read TGCGCCAGCAGCCAAGAGTTCGGGGGCACCTACTGGGGTGAGCAGTTCTTC.

This clonotype appeared a few times. The chain employs TRBV11-2 and TRBJ2-3; D is possibly TRBD1 (7 bases). Germline assignment: CDR1 SGHAT and CDR2 FQNNGV. The germline V and J ends were trimmed by 9 bases and 2 bases, with 21 bases remaining between them. The CDR3 spans 16 residues. CDR3 in amino acids: CASNSGGHSTTDTQYF. The CDR3 DNA reads TGTGCCAGTAACTCAGGGGGGCACTCAACCACAGATACGCAGTATTTT. Using reference TRBV11-2 and TRBJ2-3 for the parts outside the CDR3, the full variable domain is EAGVAQSPRYKIIEKRQSVAFWCNPISGHATLYWYQQILGQGPKLLIQFQNNGVVDDSQLPKDRFSAERLKGVDSTLKIQPAKLEDSAVYLCASNSGGHSTTDTQYFGPGTRLTVL.

The J gene is TRBJ2-3, the V gene TRBV20-1, with 9 positions matching TRBD2. The CDR3 has 13 amino acids. Per germline, CDR1 DFQATT and CDR2 SNEGSKA (reference sequence). The V segment lost 6 bases and the J segment 5 bases; nucleotides outside the gene matches: 6. The CDR3 region is CSAAGTSLDTQYF. The DNA of the CDR3 is TGCAGTGCAGCCGGGACTAGCTTAGATACGCAGTATTTT.

The V gene is TRBV7-6, the J gene TRBJ2-5; 7 nucleotides align to TRBD2. J lost 4 bases, V lost 5 bases, and 7 bases had no gene match. The germline CDR1 and CDR2 sequences are SGHVS and FNYEAQ. The CDR3 totals 14 residues. For the CDR3, the DNA is TGTGCCAGCAGCCTTCTAGCGGAGGGAGAGACCCAGTACTTC. Translating gives CASSLLAEGETQYF. Filled out from reference TRBV7-6 and TRBJ2-5, the complete variable domain reads GAGVSQSPRYKVTKRGQDVALRCDPISGHVSLYWYRQALGQGPEFLTYFNYEAQQDKSGLPNDRFSAERPEGSISTLTIQRTEQRDSAMYRCASSLLAEGETQYFGPGTRLLVL.

The sample holds one count of this clonotype. This sequence joins TRBV4-2 and TRBJ2-3; D is unresolved. Germline CDR1 is LGHNA and CDR2 is YNFKEQ. V dropped 0 bases and J dropped 5 bases, with 6 bases sitting between them. CDR3 length equals 13 residues. In nucleotides, the CDR3 is TGTGCCAGCAGCCAAGATCCGCTAGATACGCAGTATTTT. As protein: CASSQDPLDTQYF.

V and J are TRBV4-2 and TRBJ1-2, with D unclear. Germline V gives CDR1 LGHNA, CDR2 YNFKEQ. CDR3 length: 13 amino acids. V was pared by 0 bases and J by 8 bases, with 10 bases between. In nucleotides, the CDR3 is TGTGCCAGCAGCCAAGATCGGGTGCAAGGCTACACCTTC. Translated, it gives CASSQDRVQGYTF.

The V call is TRBV29-1, the J call TRBJ1-2, with TRBD1 as a possible D gene (6 bases). Between the trimmed V and J ends, which lost 5 bases and 1 base, there was a span of 11 bases. The CDR3 is made up of 13 amino acids. Germline CDR1 is SQVTM and CDR2 is ANQGSEA. CDR3 coding DNA: TGCAGCGTTCAGGACAGCGATAACTATGGCTACACCTTC. Translation: CSVQDSDNYGYTF.

V is TRBV28 and J is TRBJ1-2; D ambiguous. Germline assignment: CDR1 MDHEN and CDR2 SYDVKM. Between the trimmed V and J ends, which lost 5 bases and 6 bases, there was a span of 13 bases. The CDR3 is 13 amino acids. The CDR3 DNA is TGTGCCAGCAGTCCTCGGTCCGTTCATGGCTACACCTTC. It encodes CASSPRSVHGYTF.

This clonotype has a handful of counts. V is TRBV10-3 and J is TRBJ2-7, with a tentative D call TRBD2 (5 bases). CDR1 ENHRY and CDR2 SYGVKD come from the germline V gene. This CDR3 is 13 amino acids long. V was pared by 10 bases and J by 5 bases, with 18 bases between. This CDR3 reads CATRIGEINEQYF. For the CDR3, the DNA is TGTGCCACCCGAATCGGGGAAATAAACGAGCAGTACTTC.